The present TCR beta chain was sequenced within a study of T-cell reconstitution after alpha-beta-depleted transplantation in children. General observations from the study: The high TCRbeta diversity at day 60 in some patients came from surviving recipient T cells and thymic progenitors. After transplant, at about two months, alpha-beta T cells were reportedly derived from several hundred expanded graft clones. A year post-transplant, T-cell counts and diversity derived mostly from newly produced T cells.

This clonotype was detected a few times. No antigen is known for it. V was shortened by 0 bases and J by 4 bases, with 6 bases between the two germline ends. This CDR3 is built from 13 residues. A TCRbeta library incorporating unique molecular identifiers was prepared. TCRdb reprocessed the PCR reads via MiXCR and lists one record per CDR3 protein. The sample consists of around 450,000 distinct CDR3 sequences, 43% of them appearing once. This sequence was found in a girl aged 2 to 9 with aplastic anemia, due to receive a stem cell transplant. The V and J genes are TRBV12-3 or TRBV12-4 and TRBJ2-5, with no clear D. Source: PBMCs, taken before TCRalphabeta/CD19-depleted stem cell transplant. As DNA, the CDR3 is TGTGCCAGCAGTTTAGCGCCCTCAGAGACCCAGTACTTC. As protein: CASSLAPSETQYF.